The 6 T cell receptor beta chains given below trace back to one sample, sequenced in a study of OX40 agonist ivuxolimab in advanced cancers. The data were produced by immunoSEQ multiplex PCR, yet TCRdb's version contains in-frame clones alone and is incomplete. The sample carries roughly 86,000 clones, 85% to 95% recorded once. The sample was CD4+ or CD8+ T cells sorted from blood, taken in a trial of the OX40 agonist ivuxolimab. The receptor set was obtained from an adult with an advanced solid tumor such as melanoma, head and neck, liver or kidney cancer.

The gene calls are TRBV28 and TRBJ2-3; TRBD2 matches at 14 bases. V shed 3 bases, J shed 2 bases, and the junction held 10 bases outside the gene matches. This CDR3 spans 19 amino acids. CDR1 and CDR2 (germline): MDHEN, SYDVKM. The chain's CDR3 is CASSFPPGLAGGHTDTQYF. DNA of the CDR3: TGTGCCAGCAGTTTTCCCCCTGGACTAGCGGGAGGCCACACAGATACGCAGTATTTT.

The CDR3 protein is CASSHPASSYNSPLHF. In DNA, the CDR3 is TGCGCCAGCAGCCATCCGGCCTCCTCCTATAATTCACCCCTCCACTTT. The gene calls are TRBV4-1 and TRBJ1-6; D not resolved. V was clipped by 3 bases and J by 0 bases, with 9 bases between them. This CDR3 has 16 residues. In germline, CDR1 is MGHRA, CDR2 YSYEKL.

This clone was recorded a few times. This chain links TRBV30 with TRBJ1-2; no reliable D call. Trimming removed 0 bases at V and 5 bases at J, with 4 bases between. CDR3 length: 11 amino acids. The germline gives CDR1 GTSNPN, CDR2 SVGIG (reference sequence). CDR3 loop: CAWSVGYGYTF. The CDR3 region has the DNA TGTGCCTGGAGTGTGGGGTATGGCTACACCTTC.

The chain has TRBV7-2 and TRBJ1-1, with D perhaps TRBD1 (5 bases). Germline CDR1 and CDR2: SGHTA and FQGNSA. Trimming left V 4 bases short and J 5 bases short, with 11 bases between. This CDR3 has 13 residues. This CDR3 is CASSWGGGTEAFF. As DNA, the CDR3 is TGTGCCAGCAGCTGGGGTGGGGGGACTGAAGCTTTCTTT.

The DNA for the CDR3 is TGCGCCAGCAGCCGAACAACAGGGGGGACTGAAGCTTTCTTT. Translating it yields CASSRTTGGTEAFF. The chain couples TRBV5-1 to TRBJ1-1; 8 bases line up with TRBD1. CDR3 length: 14 amino acids. The germline V gene has CDR1 SGHRS and CDR2 YFSETQ. The ends lost 4 bases at V and 5 bases at J; junction bases unmatched: 7. Looking up the rest from reference TRBV5-1 and TRBJ1-1 gives the full variable domain: KAGVTQTPRYLIKTRGQQVTLSCSPISGHRSVSWYQQTPGQGLQFLFEYFSETQRNKGNFPGRFSGRQFSNSRSEMNVSTLELGDSALYLCASSRTTGGTEAFFGQGTRLTVV.

V and J are TRBV5-1 and TRBJ1-2; D is possibly TRBD1 (5 bases). V dropped 0 bases and J dropped 2 bases, with 11 bases sitting between them. Germline CDR1 and CDR2: SGHRS and YFSETQ. This CDR3 has 15 amino acids. Here the CDR3 reads CASSLGGIHNYGYTF. Here the CDR3 DNA reads TGCGCCAGCAGCTTGGGGGGGATACACAACTATGGCTACACCTTC.